This TCR beta chain was sequenced in a study of T cell changes during pregnancy in multiple sclerosis. The table came from immunoSEQ multiplex PCR; TCRdb's copy has only in-frame clones and leaves some out. The top ten hold about 2.5% of the sample, which has approximately 74,000 clones, 85% to 95% seen once. This clone was seen a single time. The J segment lost 9 bases and the V segment lost 6 bases, leaving 11 bases of the junction unmatched. This CDR3 has 15 residues. CDR1 and CDR2 from the germline V gene are SNHLY and FYNNEI. The TCR originated in a female donor with multiple sclerosis, enrolled in a pregnancy study. The rearrangement uses TRBV2 and TRBJ2-2; 9 nucleotides line up with TRBD2. This specimen was peripheral blood, taken before pregnancy. The CDR3 DNA is TGTGCCAGCAGGGATCCGGGACTAGCTTCCAGGGAGCTGTTTTTT. It yields the protein CASRDPGLASRELFF.